This is a list of T cell receptor beta chains from one sample in a study of blood T cell repertoires in COVID-19. TCRdb's table, derived via immunoSEQ multiplex PCR, lists solely in-frame clones and lacks some. The top ten hold approximately 1.5% of the sample, which has 350,000 to 500,000 clones, around nine tenths seen once. Sample: PBMCs or T cells enriched from blood (not recorded which). The receptors shown here come from a woman aged 18-29 years who had been exposed to COVID-19. Both conserved end residues are part of each CDR3. Fields, in order: V gene, D gene, J gene, clone size, CDR3 protein, CDR3 DNA. D genes are given only for firm matches. Size is stated for part of the rows, as once, few or many counts, or as a class when the clone is expanded.

>TRBV5-8|-|TRBJ1-2|-
CASSSGNYGYTF
TGTGCCAGCAGCTCGGGGAACTATGGCTACACCTTC
>TRBV6-5|TRBD1|TRBJ2-1|-
CASGTGTLFF
TGTGCCAGCGGGACAGGGACTCTGTTCTTC
>TRBV28|-|TRBJ2-7|-
CASSLFGGLWEQYF
TGTGCCAGCAGTTTATTTGGGGGGTTGTGGGAGCAGTACTTC
>TRBV28|-|TRBJ1-5|-
CASSPRQGNQPQHF
TGTGCCAGCAGTCCCCGACAGGGCAATCAGCCCCAGCATTTT
>TRBV3-1/TRBV3-2|TRBD2|TRBJ2-1|-
CASSLGWAGENEQFF
TGTGCCAGCAGTCTCGGGTGGGCGGGAGAGAATGAGCAGTTCTTC
>TRBV14|TRBD1|TRBJ1-2|-
CASSLTGDGYTF
TGTGCCAGCAGCCTTACAGGGGACGGCTACACCTTC
>TRBV7-2|TRBD2|TRBJ2-3|-
CASSFRGLAGLDTQYF
TGTGCCAGCAGCTTCAGGGGACTAGCGGGACTCGATACGCAGTATTTT
>TRBV7-9|TRBD1|TRBJ2-7|-
CASSGDRVEQYF
TGTGCCAGCAGCGGAGACAGGGTCGAGCAGTACTTC
>TRBV6-5|-|TRBJ2-3|-
CASSYSIIDTPDTQYF
TGTGCCAGCAGTTACTCGATTATAGACACCCCAGATACGCAGTATTTT
>TRBV3-1/TRBV3-2|-|TRBJ2-1|-
CASSHARSSYNEQFF
TGTGCCAGCAGCCATGCCAGAAGCTCCTACAATGAGCAGTTCTTC
>TRBV28|TRBD2|TRBJ2-2|-
CASSRGTSGRTGELFF
TGTGCCAGCAGTCGCGGGACTAGCGGTCGAACCGGGGAGCTGTTTTTT
>TRBV5-1|TRBD1|TRBJ1-6|-
CASSPTSGTARSPLHF
TGCGCCAGCAGCCCAACCTCCGGGACAGCGCGCTCACCCCTCCACTTT
>TRBV6-4|-|TRBJ2-6|once
CASSDSQGSGANVLTF
TGTGCCAGCAGTGATTCACAGGGCTCTGGGGCCAACGTCCTGACTTTC
>TRBV7-9|TRBD1|TRBJ2-7|-
CASSLNSGTGVEEQYF
TGTGCCAGCAGCTTGAACTCCGGGACAGGGGTGGAAGAGCAGTACTTC
>TRBV7-2|-|TRBJ1-3|-
CASSLEPGNTIYF
TGTGCCAGCAGCTTAGAGCCAGGAAACACCATATATTTT
>TRBV11-1|-|TRBJ1-1|-
CASSLRVKHTEAFF
TGTGCCAGCAGCTTAAGAGTGAAGCACACTGAAGCTTTCTTT
>TRBV12-5|-|TRBJ2-7|-
CASTNAGSYEQYF
TGTGCTAGTACCAATGCGGGTTCCTACGAGCAGTACTTC
>TRBV18|TRBD1|TRBJ1-5|-
CASSDDRVLFHF
TGTGCCAGCTCAGACGACAGGGTGTTATTCCATTTT
>TRBV7-2|-|TRBJ1-5|-
CASSLIGKGGQPQHF
TGTGCCAGCAGCTTAATTGGAAAAGGGGGTCAGCCCCAGCATTTT
>TRBV9|-|TRBJ2-4|-
CASSPEVGAKNIQYF
TGTGCCAGCAGCCCAGAGGTAGGAGCCAAAAACATTCAGTACTTC
>TRBV7-9|TRBD1|TRBJ1-3|-
CASSFGWTGGSGNTIYF
TGTGCCAGCAGCTTCGGGTGGACAGGGGGCTCTGGAAACACCATATATTTT
>TRBV27|TRBD2|TRBJ2-2|-
CASSLNPSGGRDTGELFF
TGTGCCAGCAGTTTAAATCCCAGCGGGGGGCGCGACACCGGGGAGCTGTTTTTT
>TRBV11-3|TRBD2|TRBJ2-1|-
CASSLGLAGYNEQFF
TGTGCCAGCAGCTTAGGACTAGCGGGATACAATGAGCAGTTCTTC
>TRBV7-9|-|TRBJ1-5|-
CASSSSGGFINQPQHF
TGTGCCAGCAGCTCTTCGGGAGGATTCATCAATCAGCCCCAGCATTTT
>TRBV20-1|-|TRBJ1-4|-
CSAAAEKLFF
TGCAGTGCAGCGGCGGAAAAACTGTTTTTT
>TRBV6-5|TRBD1|TRBJ2-7|once
CASSSGQGLARLDF
TGTGCCAGCAGTTCGGGACAGGGGTTAGCACGGCTAGACTTC
>TRBV5-1|-|TRBJ2-1|-
CASSGTEYYNEQFF
TGCGCCAGCTCCGGGACTGAATACTACAATGAGCAGTTCTTC